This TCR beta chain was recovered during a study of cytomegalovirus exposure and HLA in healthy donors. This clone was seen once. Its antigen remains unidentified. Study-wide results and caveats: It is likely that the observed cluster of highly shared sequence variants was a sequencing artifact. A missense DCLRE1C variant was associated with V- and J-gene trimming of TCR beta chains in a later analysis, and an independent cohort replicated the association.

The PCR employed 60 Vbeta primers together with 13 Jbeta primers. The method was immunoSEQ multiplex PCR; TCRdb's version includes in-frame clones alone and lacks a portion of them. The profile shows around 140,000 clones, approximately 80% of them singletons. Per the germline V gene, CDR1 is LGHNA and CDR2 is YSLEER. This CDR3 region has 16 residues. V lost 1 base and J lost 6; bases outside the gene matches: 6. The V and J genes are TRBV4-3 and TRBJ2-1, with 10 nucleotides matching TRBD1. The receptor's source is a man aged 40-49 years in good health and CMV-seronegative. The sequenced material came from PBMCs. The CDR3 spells CASSQVGTGAGNEQFF. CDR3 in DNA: TGCGCCAGCAGCCAAGTCGGGACAGGGGCAGGCAATGAGCAGTTCTTC.